This T cell receptor (beta chain) was observed in a study of OX40 agonist ivuxolimab in advanced cancers. Across the whole study: Three patients, one with hepatocellular carcinoma and two with cutaneous melanoma, responded partially.

Germline assignment: CDR1 MNHNY and CDR2 SVGAGI (reference sequence). CDR3 length equals 13 residues. V was trimmed by 4 bases and J by 7 bases, leaving 11 bases between them. The repertoire was sequenced with immunoSEQ multiplex PCR; TCRdb's copy has only in-frame clones and lacks some. The sample records 70,000 to 100,000 clones, around 84% being singletons. The source is an adult with an advanced solid tumor such as melanoma, head and neck, liver or kidney cancer. V gene TRBV6-6 combines with J gene TRBJ1-5; D gene unclear. This specimen was CD4+ or CD8+ T cells sorted from blood, taken in a trial of the OX40 agonist ivuxolimab. CDR3: CASSFTAGQPQHF. CDR3 DNA sequence: TGTGCCAGCAGTTTCACCGCCGGACAGCCCCAGCATTTT.